The TCR beta chain described here comes from a study of tissue T cells after allogeneic stem cell transplantation. CDR1 SNHLY and CDR2 FYNGKV come from the germline V gene (reference sequence). Trimming took off 1 base at V and 1 base at J, with 3 bases between the two ends. This CDR3 region has 13 residues. About this clone itself: Its specificity is unknown. Genes here carry mouse names. The read falls 1 residue short of the CDR3 end, and the missing part is taken from the germline J gene.

Whole-study findings and limits: Anatomically similar tissues had similar TCR repertoires within each patient. Alloreactivity or antigen specificity of tissue TCRs was not determined; some clones might be host cells. Motif-based clustering found tissue-specific repertoire signatures shared across patients, though few clones were shared.

Only in-frame clones appear in the TCRdb table, and some are missing; sequencing was by immunoSEQ multiplex PCR. The sample has roughly 3,000 clones; 35% to 50% are singletons. Time point here: mouse harvest day 14 after allogeneic transplant. The graft held 10^6 splenic CD5+ T cells and 10^7 T-cell-depleted bone marrow cells. Sequenced: lymph node tissue. The receptor's source is a female BALB/c mouse given C57BL/6 T cells with graft-versus-host disease after an allogeneic hematopoietic cell transplant. The genes are TRBV3 and TRBJ2-4; D is ambiguous. CDR3 amino acids: CASSLGRQNTLYF. The CDR3 bases that were read are TGTGCCAGCAGCTTAGGACGTCAAAACACCTTGTAC. Full variable domain (rest looked up from reference TRBV3 and TRBJ2-4): GPKVLQIPSHQIIDMGQMVTLNCDPVSNHLYFYWYKQILGQQMEFLVNFYNGKVMEKSKLFKDQFSVERPDGSYFTLKIQPTALEDSAVYFCASSLGRQNTLYFGAGTRLSVL.